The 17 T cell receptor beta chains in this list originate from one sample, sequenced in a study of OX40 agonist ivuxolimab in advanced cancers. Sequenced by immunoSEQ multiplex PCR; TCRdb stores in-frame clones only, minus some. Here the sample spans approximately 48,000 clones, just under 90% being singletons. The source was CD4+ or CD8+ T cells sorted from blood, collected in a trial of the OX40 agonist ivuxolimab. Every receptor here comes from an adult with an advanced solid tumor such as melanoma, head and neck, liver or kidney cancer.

CDR3 region: CASSLEGSGANVLTF. DNA of the CDR3: TGTGCCAGCAGCTTGGAAGGGTCTGGGGCCAACGTCCTGACTTTC. The chain carries TRBV5-4 and TRBJ2-6; D is ambiguous. With 0 bases removed from V and 1 base from J, the gap between germline ends came to 5 bases. CDR1 is SGHNT and CDR2 is YYREEE in the germline V gene (reference sequence). There are 15 residues in the CDR3.

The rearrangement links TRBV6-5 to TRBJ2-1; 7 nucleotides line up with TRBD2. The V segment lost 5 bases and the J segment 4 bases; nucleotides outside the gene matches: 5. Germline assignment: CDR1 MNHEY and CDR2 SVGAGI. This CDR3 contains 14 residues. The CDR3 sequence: CASSGLAEYNEQFF. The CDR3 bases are TGTGCCAGCAGTGGGCTAGCGGAGTACAATGAGCAGTTCTTC.

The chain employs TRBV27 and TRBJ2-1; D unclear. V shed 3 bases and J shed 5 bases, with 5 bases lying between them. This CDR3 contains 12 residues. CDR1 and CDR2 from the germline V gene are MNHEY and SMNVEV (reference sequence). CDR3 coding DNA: TGTGCCAGCAGTTTCCCCGACAATGAGCAGTTCTTC. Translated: CASSFPDNEQFF.

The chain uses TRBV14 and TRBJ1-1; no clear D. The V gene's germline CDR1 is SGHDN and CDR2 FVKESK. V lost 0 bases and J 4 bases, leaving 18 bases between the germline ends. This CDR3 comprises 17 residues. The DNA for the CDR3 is TGTGCCAGCAGCCAAGATCAAGGGTACCCCTTGGGCACTGAAGCTTTCTTT. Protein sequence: CASSQDQGYPLGTEAFF.

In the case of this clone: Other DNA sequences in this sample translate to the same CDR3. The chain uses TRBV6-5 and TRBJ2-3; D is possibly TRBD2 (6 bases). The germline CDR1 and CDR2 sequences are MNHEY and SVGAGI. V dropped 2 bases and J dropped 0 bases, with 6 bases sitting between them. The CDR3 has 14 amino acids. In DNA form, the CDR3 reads TGTGCCAGCAGTTACGGGGGGAGCACAGATACGCAGTATTTT. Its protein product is CASSYGGSTDTQYF.

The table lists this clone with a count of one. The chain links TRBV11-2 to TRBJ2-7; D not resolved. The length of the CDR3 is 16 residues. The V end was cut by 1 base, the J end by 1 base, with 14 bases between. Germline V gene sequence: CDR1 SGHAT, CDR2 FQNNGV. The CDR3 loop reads CASSLAPGPESYEQYF. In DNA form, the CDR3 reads TGTGCCAGCAGCTTAGCCCCGGGCCCAGAATCCTACGAGCAGTACTTC. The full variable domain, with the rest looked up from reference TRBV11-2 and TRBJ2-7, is EAGVAQSPRYKIIEKRQSVAFWCNPISGHATLYWYQQILGQGPKLLIQFQNNGVVDDSQLPKDRFSAERLKGVDSTLKIQPAKLEDSAVYLCASSLAPGPESYEQYFGPGTRLTVT.

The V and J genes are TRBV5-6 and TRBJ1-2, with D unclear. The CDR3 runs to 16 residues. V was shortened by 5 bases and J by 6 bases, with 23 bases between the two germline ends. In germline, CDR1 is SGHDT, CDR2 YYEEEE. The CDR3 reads CASRDSEEYLENGYTF. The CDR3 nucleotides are TGTGCCAGCAGGGACTCCGAGGAGTATCTTGAGAATGGCTACACCTTC.

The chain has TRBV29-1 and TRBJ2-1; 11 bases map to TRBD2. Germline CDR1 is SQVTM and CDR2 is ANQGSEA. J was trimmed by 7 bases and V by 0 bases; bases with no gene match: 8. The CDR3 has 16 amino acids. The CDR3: CSVEDLWGLADNEQFF. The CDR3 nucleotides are TGCAGCGTTGAAGATCTATGGGGACTAGCGGATAATGAGCAGTTCTTC.

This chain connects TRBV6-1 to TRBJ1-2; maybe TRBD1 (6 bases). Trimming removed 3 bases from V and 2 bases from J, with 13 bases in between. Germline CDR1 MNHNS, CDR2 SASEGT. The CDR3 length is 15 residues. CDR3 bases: TGTGCCAGCAGTGATTTCGGGGGCGACAACTATGGCTACACCTTC. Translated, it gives CASSDFGGDNYGYTF.

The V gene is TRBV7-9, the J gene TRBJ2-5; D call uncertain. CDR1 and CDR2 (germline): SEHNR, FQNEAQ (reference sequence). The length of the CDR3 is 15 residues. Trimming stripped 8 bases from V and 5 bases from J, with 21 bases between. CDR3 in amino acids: CASRHPPNSGETQYF. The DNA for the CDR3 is TGTGCCAGCCGGCACCCACCAAATAGTGGGGAGACCCAGTACTTC.

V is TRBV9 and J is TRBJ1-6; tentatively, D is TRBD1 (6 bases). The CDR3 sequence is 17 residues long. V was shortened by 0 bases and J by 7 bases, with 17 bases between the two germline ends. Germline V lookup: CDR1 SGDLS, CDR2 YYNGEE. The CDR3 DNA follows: TGTGCCAGCAGCGTAGGAGGGGGACATTTCTTAAATTCACCCCTCCACTTT. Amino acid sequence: CASSVGGGHFLNSPLHF. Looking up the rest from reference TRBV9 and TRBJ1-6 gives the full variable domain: DSGVTQTPKHLITATGQRVTLRCSPRSGDLSVYWYQQSLDQGLQFLIQYYNGEERAKGNILERFSAQQFPDLHSELNLSSLELGDSALYFCASSVGGGHFLNSPLHFGNGTRLTVT.

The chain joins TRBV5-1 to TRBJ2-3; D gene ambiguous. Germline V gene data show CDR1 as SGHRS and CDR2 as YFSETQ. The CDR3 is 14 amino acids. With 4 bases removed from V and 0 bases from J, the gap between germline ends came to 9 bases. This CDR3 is CASSIRLSTDTQYF. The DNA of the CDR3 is TGCGCCAGCAGCATCAGACTTAGCACAGATACGCAGTATTTT.

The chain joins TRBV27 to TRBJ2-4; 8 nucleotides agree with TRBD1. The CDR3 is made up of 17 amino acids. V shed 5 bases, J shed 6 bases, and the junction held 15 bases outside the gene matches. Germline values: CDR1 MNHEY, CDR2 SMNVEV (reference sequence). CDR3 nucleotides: TGTGCCAGCAGTCCCATTGTGCTACAGGGGGTGACAAACATTCAGTACTTC. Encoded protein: CASSPIVLQGVTNIQYF.

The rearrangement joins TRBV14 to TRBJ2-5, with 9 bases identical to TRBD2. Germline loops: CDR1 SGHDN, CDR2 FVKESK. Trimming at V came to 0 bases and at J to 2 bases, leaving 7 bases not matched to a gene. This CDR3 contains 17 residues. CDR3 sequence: CASSQDERGDFQETQYF. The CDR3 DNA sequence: TGTGCCAGCAGCCAAGATGAGCGGGGGGACTTTCAAGAGACCCAGTACTTC.

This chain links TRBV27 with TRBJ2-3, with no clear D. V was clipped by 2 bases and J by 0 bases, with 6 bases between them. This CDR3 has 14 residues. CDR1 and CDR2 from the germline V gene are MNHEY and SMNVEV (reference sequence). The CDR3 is CASSLSGSTDTQYF. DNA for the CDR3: TGTGCCAGCAGTTTAAGTGGGAGCACAGATACGCAGTATTTT.

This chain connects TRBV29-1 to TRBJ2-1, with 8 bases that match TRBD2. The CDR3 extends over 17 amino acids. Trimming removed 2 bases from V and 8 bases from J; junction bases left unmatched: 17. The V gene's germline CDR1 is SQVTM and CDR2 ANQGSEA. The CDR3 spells CSVESGSVLYSIDEQFF. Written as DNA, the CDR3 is TGCAGCGTTGAAAGCGGGAGCGTTTTATACTCGATCGATGAGCAGTTCTTC.

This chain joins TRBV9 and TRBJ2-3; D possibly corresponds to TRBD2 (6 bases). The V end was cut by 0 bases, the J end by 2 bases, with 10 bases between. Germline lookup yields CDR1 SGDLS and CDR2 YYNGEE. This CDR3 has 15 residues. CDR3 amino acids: CASSVDSGHTDTQYF. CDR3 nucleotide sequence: TGTGCCAGCAGCGTAGATAGCGGCCACACAGATACGCAGTATTTT.